These 26 T cell receptor beta chains originate from one sample sequenced in a study of blood T cell repertoires in COVID-19 (dated by TCRdb to 2018 to 2021). Receptor amplification or capture employed the immunoSEQ multiplex PCR assay. Sourced from immuneACCESS, this table was stored by TCRdb with only in-frame sequences that have V and J called. A share of the clones is absent; for the studies checked, an unresolved V gene accounts for under half, and the remainder has no known explanation. The sample records roughly 300,000 clones, about nine tenths of which are singletons. Together, the top ten hold over 2% of the sample. Sequencing was carried out using PBMCs or T cells enriched from blood (not recorded which). These receptors all stem from a woman in her forties with acute COVID-19.

The V and J genes are TRBV5-5 and TRBJ2-1; tentatively, D is TRBD1 (5 bases). The CDR3 length is 15 residues. Germline V gene data show CDR1 as SGHKS and CDR2 as YYEKEE (reference sequence). V gave up 0 bases and J gave up 3 bases, with 10 bases separating them. In DNA, the CDR3 is TGTGCCAGCAGCTTGGAAGCAGGGCTCTACAATGAGCAGTTCTTC. This codes for CASSLEAGLYNEQFF.

The V gene is TRBV12-3 or TRBV12-4, the J gene TRBJ1-4, with D uncertain. V was cut by 4 bases and J by 10 bases, with 10 bases left in between. The CDR3 spans 12 residues. The CDR3 DNA reads as TGTGCCAGCAGTTCCTCCTCGGGAAAACTGTTTTTT. It specifies CASSSSSGKLFF.

This rearrangement joins TRBV6-5 to TRBJ2-7; 8 bases fit TRBD1. There are 14 residues in the CDR3. The germline gives CDR1 MNHEY, CDR2 SVGAGI. The V segment lost 6 bases and the J segment 3 bases; nucleotides outside the gene matches: 7. CDR3 in amino acids: CASRNRDRSYEQYF. Written as DNA, the CDR3 is TGTGCCAGCAGGAACCGGGACAGGAGCTACGAGCAGTACTTC.

Only a few counts were recorded for this clone. The chain is built from TRBV9 and TRBJ1-1, with 7 bases matching TRBD1. CDR1 is SGDLS and CDR2 is YYNGEE in the germline V gene. J gave up 7 bases and V 4 bases, and 1 base lay outside the gene matches. The CDR3 totals 11 residues. The CDR3 DNA is TGTGCCAGCAGCCGGGACAGTGAAGCTTTCTTT. The encoded protein is CASSRDSEAFF.

The CDR3 loop reads CASRWSGDSNQPQHF. The CDR3 DNA sequence: TGTGCCAGCAGATGGTCAGGGGATAGCAATCAGCCCCAGCATTTT. The rearrangement links TRBV2 to TRBJ1-5; TRBD1 might be the D (6 bases). The CDR3 length is 15 residues. V was cut by 6 bases and J by 0 bases, with 12 bases left in between. Per the germline V gene, CDR1 is SNHLY and CDR2 is FYNNEI.

This chain connects TRBV11-2 to TRBJ2-7; no firm D call. The CDR3 length is 13 residues. Germline lookup yields CDR1 SGHAT and CDR2 FQNNGV. V lost 1 base and J lost 7, with 11 bases in between. CDR3 region: CASSLVFGKEQYF. The CDR3 DNA sequence: TGTGCCAGCAGCTTAGTTTTTGGCAAGGAGCAGTACTTC.

The chain joins TRBV19 to TRBJ1-2; D not certain. The ends were cut back, 4 bases at V and 5 bases at J, with 5 bases in the middle. CDR1 is LNHDA, CDR2 SQIVND, per germline (reference sequence). The CDR3 extends over 11 amino acids. CDR3 in DNA: TGTGCCAGTAGTAGCGGGTATGGCTACACCTTC. The encoded protein is CASSSGYGYTF. Full variable domain (outside the CDR3, taken from reference TRBV19 and TRBJ1-2): DGGITQSPKYLFRKEGQNVTLSCEQNLNHDAMYWYRQDPGQGLRLIYYSQIVNDFQKGDIAEGYSVSREKKESFPLTVTSAQKNPTAFYLCASSSGYGYTFGSGTRLTVV.

This sequence joins TRBV6-2 or TRBV6-3 and TRBJ2-1; 8 nucleotides align to TRBD2. The V and J ends lost 2 bases and 0 bases, in that order; junction bases with no gene match: 0. CDR1 is MNHEY, CDR2 SVGEGT, per germline. The CDR3 is 15 residues long. The CDR3 loop reads CASSYAGGSYNEQFF. The CDR3 DNA is TGTGCCAGCAGTTACGCGGGGGGCTCCTACAATGAGCAGTTCTTC.

The chain couples TRBV6-5 to TRBJ2-1; 8 nucleotides match TRBD2. The CDR3 contains 12 residues. The germline V gene has CDR1 MNHEY and CDR2 SVGAGI. Losses at the gene ends were 8 bases for V and 6 bases for J; bases not matched to a gene: 3. The CDR3 loop reads CASSGGPNEQFF. Here the CDR3 DNA reads TGTGCCAGCTCGGGAGGGCCCAATGAGCAGTTCTTC.

The chain couples TRBV29-1 to TRBJ1-2; the D gene is possibly TRBD1 (5 bases). The CDR3 loop spans 15 amino acids. CDR1 and CDR2 from the germline V gene are SQVTM and ANQGSEA. Trimming took 0 bases from V and 2 from J, leaving 13 bases between them. Written as DNA, the CDR3 is TGCAGCGTTGAAGACTGGGCAGGGTACAACTATGGCTACACCTTC. Amino acid sequence: CSVEDWAGYNYGYTF.

This clone has a single count. The rearrangement joins TRBV11-2 to TRBJ1-1; 7 bases line up with TRBD1. Germline V gene sequence: CDR1 SGHAT, CDR2 FQNNGV. Germline trimming cut 7 bases from V and 5 bases from J; bases unmatched to any gene: 13. This CDR3 contains 15 residues. The CDR3 nucleotides read TGTGCCAGCACCCCCCTGACAGGGTCGGGGACTGAAGCTTTCTTT. This translates into CASTPLTGSGTEAFF. Supplemented by reference TRBV11-2 and TRBJ1-1, the full variable domain reads EAGVAQSPRYKIIEKRQSVAFWCNPISGHATLYWYQQILGQGPKLLIQFQNNGVVDDSQLPKDRFSAERLKGVDSTLKIQPAKLEDSAVYLCASTPLTGSGTEAFFGQGTRLTVV.

The V and J genes are TRBV5-1 and TRBJ2-3, with TRBD2 matching 15 bases. The CDR3 covers 16 residues. Per germline, CDR1 SGHRS and CDR2 YFSETQ. The V gene end was trimmed by 4 bases and the J gene end by 8 bases; junction bases not matched to a gene: 8. CDR3 in DNA: TGCGCCAGCAGCGAGCCGGGACTAGCGGGGGGAGGTACGCAGTATTTT. Protein product: CASSEPGLAGGGTQYF.

The rearrangement joins TRBV18 to TRBJ1-2; D is perhaps TRBD1 (6 bases). V shed 4 bases and J shed 0 bases, with 15 bases lying between them. This CDR3 contains 16 residues. Germline assignment: CDR1 KGHSH and CDR2 LQKENI. CDR3 in DNA: TGTGCCAGCTCACAACAGGGTTGGGGTGCTAACTATGGCTACACCTTC. As protein: CASSQQGWGANYGYTF. Looking up the rest from reference TRBV18 and TRBJ1-2 gives the full variable domain: NAGVMQNPRHLVRRRGQEARLRCSPMKGHSHVYWYRQLPEEGLKFMVYLQKENIIDESGMPKERFSAEFPKEGPSILRIQQVVRGDSAAYFCASSQQGWGANYGYTFGSGTRLTVV.

The rearrangement uses TRBV28 and TRBJ1-3; D is ambiguous. V lost 6 bases and J lost 0, with 15 bases in between. CDR3 length: 16 amino acids. From germline, CDR1 is MDHEN and CDR2 SYDVKM. In nucleotides, the CDR3 is TGTGCCAGCAGGAGGAGTACTTTTAGCTCTGGAAACACCATATATTTT. This gives the protein CASRRSTFSSGNTIYF.

The genes are TRBV15 and TRBJ2-3, with D uncertain. Trimming took off 1 base at V and 1 base at J, with 9 bases between the two ends. Germline V gene data show CDR1 as LNHNV and CDR2 as YYDKDF (reference sequence). CDR3 length equals 15 residues. CDR3 residues: CATSRGDGGTDTQYF. The CDR3 nucleotides read TGTGCCACCAGCAGAGGAGATGGAGGCACAGATACGCAGTATTTT.

The rearrangement joins TRBV28 to TRBJ1-1; maybe TRBD1 (6 bases). Between the trimmed V and J ends, which lost 5 bases and 0 bases, there was a span of 16 bases. The CDR3 runs 16 residues. The germline V gene has CDR1 MDHEN and CDR2 SYDVKM. CDR3 DNA: TGTGCCAGCAGTCCACGGGCAGGGGAAATGAACACTGAAGCTTTCTTT. Translated: CASSPRAGEMNTEAFF.

The chain is built from TRBV18 and TRBJ1-1, with D uncertain. The V gene lost 8 bases and the J gene lost 0 bases, with 10 bases spanning the gap. The germline CDR1 and CDR2 sequences are KGHSH and LQKENI. This CDR3 comprises 13 residues. CDR3 amino acids: CASTKSVNTEAFF. DNA for the CDR3: TGTGCCAGCACAAAAAGCGTGAACACTGAAGCTTTCTTT.

V and J are TRBV2 and TRBJ1-2, with a tentative D call TRBD1 (6 bases). Germline-derived CDR1 and CDR2 are SNHLY and FYNNEI. This CDR3 comprises 15 residues. V was trimmed by 5 bases and J by 0 bases, leaving 13 bases between them. CDR3 sequence reads: CASSYEQGSNYGYTF. The CDR3 region has the DNA TGTGCCAGCAGTTACGAACAGGGATCTAACTATGGCTACACCTTC.

This chain uses TRBV28 with TRBJ1-6, with TRBD1 matching 8 bases. The ends lost 7 bases at V and 0 bases at J; junction bases unmatched: 8. Germline CDR1 is MDHEN and CDR2 is SYDVKM. This CDR3 region has 17 residues. CDR3 coding DNA: TGTGCCAGCATGTCCGGGACAGGCCCCTCCTATAATTCACCCCTCCACTTT. Translating it yields CASMSGTGPSYNSPLHF.

The V and J genes are TRBV29-1 and TRBJ1-2; 9 bases line up with TRBD1. After removal of 7 bases from V and 4 bases from J, the junction contained 7 bases not matched to a gene. This CDR3 comprises 13 residues. CDR1 is SQVTM, CDR2 ANQGSEA, per germline. The CDR3 loop is CSGTQGASYGYTF. The CDR3 nucleotides read TGCAGCGGAACACAGGGGGCCAGCTATGGCTACACCTTC.

This chain links TRBV5-4 with TRBJ2-3; no firm D call. Deletions cut 4 bases from V and 6 bases from J, with 12 bases between. Germline assignment: CDR1 SGHNT and CDR2 YYREEE (reference sequence). CDR3 length: 13 amino acids. CDR3 loop: CASSLSPSDTQYF. CDR3 sequence (DNA): TGTGCCAGCAGCCTGTCTCCTTCGGATACGCAGTATTTT.

This chain connects TRBV18 to TRBJ2-1; D possibly corresponds to TRBD1 (5 bases). Germline V CDR1 and CDR2: KGHSH, LQKENI. Trimming took off 4 bases at V and 5 bases at J, with 9 bases between the two ends. The CDR3 loop spans 13 amino acids. The CDR3 is CASSQGRNNEQFF. The CDR3 bases are TGTGCCAGCTCACAGGGGCGTAACAATGAGCAGTTCTTC.

V is TRBV6-2 or TRBV6-3 and J is TRBJ2-7, with D unresolved. V was pared by 4 bases and J by 3 bases, with 4 bases between. The germline CDR1 and CDR2 sequences are MNHEY and SVGEGT. The CDR3 extends over 11 amino acids. Here the CDR3 DNA reads TGTGCCAGCAGTTTTCACTACGAGCAGTACTTC. Translated: CASSFHYEQYF.

This chain uses TRBV15 with TRBJ1-4; a weak D match, TRBD1 (5 bases). Germline V lookup: CDR1 LNHNV, CDR2 YYDKDF (reference sequence). Deletions cut 9 bases from V and 5 bases from J, with 13 bases between. The CDR3 length is 13 residues. The CDR3 spells CATAGQINEKLFF. The CDR3 nucleotides read TGTGCCACAGCAGGGCAGATAAATGAAAAACTGTTTTTT.

This clone was recorded once. This chain connects TRBV18 to TRBJ1-1; D is unclear. Germline V gives CDR1 KGHSH, CDR2 LQKENI. The CDR3 has 14 amino acids. V lost 3 bases, J lost 7 bases, and 15 bases lay in between. CDR3 sequence reads: CASSPGSRGNEAFF. CDR3 nucleotide sequence: TGTGCCAGCTCACCCGGGAGTCGGGGAAATGAAGCTTTCTTT.

The chain is built from TRBV5-4 and TRBJ2-2; 7 bases are shared with TRBD1. The CDR3 covers 15 residues. Germline V gene sequence: CDR1 SGHNT, CDR2 YYREEE (reference sequence). Losses at the gene ends were 4 bases for V and 1 base for J; bases not matched to a gene: 4. The CDR3 loop is CASSRGQWNTGELFF. CDR3 bases: TGTGCCAGCAGCCGGGGACAGTGGAACACCGGGGAGCTGTTTTTT.